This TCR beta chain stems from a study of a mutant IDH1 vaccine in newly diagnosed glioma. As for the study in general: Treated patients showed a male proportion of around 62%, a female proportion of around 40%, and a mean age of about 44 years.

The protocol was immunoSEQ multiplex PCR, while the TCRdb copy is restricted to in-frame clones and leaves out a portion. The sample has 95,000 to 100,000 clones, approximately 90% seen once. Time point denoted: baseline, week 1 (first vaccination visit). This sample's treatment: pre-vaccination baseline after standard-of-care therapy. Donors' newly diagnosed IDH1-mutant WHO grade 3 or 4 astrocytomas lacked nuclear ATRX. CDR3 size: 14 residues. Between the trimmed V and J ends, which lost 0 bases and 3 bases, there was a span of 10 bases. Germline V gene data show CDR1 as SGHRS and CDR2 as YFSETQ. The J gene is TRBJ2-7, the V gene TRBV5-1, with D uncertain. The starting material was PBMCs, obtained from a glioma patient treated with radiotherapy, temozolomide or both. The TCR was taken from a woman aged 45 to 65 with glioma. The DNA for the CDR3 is TGCGCCAGCAGCTTGGCCATGGAGTTCTACGAGCAGTACTTC. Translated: CASSLAMEFYEQYF.